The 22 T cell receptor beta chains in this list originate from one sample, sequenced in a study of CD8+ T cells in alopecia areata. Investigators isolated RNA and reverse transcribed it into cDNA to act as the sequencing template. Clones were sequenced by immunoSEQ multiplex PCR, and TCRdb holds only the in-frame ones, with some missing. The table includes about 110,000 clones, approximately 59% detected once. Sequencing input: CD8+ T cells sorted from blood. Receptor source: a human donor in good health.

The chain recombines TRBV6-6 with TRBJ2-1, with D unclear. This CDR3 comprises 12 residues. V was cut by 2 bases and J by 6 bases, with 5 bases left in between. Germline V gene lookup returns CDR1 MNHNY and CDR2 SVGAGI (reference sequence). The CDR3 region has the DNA TGTGCCAGCAGTTACGGCGTCAATGAGCAGTTCTTC. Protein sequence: CASSYGVNEQFF.

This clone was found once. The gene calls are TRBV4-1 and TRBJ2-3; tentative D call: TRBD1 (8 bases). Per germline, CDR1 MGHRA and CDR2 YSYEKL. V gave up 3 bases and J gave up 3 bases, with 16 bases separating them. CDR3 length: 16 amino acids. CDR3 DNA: TGCGCCAGCAGCCAGGCCGAACAGGGGGGGACAGATACGCAGTATTTT. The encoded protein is CASSQAEQGGTDTQYF.

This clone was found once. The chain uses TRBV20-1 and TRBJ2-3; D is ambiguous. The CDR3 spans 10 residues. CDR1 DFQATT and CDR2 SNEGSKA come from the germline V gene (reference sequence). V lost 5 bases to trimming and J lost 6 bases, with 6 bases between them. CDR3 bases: TGCAGTGCTGACAAGGATACGCAGTATTTT. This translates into CSADKDTQYF.

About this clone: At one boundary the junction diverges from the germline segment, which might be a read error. The CDR3 DNA reads TGTGCCAGCACTGAAAACAGGGGGGGAACTGAAGCTTTCTTT. Amino acid sequence: CASTENRGGTEAFF. The V gene is TRBV2, the J gene TRBJ1-1; 8 bases are shared with TRBD1. Looked up from germline, CDR1 is SNHLY and CDR2 is FYNNEI. The CDR3 has 14 residues.

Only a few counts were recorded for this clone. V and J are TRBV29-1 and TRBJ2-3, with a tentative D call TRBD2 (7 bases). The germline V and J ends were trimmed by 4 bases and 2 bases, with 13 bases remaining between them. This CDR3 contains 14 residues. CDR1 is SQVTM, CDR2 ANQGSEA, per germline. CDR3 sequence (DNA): TGCAGCGTTGTGGCGGGGGCGCCCACAGATACGCAGTATTTT. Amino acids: CSVVAGAPTDTQYF.

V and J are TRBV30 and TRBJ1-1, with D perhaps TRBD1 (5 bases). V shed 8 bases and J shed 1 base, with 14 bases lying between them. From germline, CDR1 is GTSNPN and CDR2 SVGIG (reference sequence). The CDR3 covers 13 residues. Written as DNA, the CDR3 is TGTGCCACCGCTTGGGGGGGGAACACTGAAGCTTTCTTT. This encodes CATAWGGNTEAFF.

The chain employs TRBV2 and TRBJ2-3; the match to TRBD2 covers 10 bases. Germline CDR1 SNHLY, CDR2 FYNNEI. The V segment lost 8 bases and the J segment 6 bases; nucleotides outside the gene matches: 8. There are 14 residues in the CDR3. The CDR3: CASAGTSASDTQYF. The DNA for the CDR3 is TGTGCCAGCGCCGGGACTAGCGCCAGCGATACGCAGTATTTT.

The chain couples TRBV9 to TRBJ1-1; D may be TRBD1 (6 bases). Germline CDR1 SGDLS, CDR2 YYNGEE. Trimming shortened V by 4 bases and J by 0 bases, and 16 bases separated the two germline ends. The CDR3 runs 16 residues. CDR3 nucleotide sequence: TGTGCCAGCAGCCCCTCGGACGGGGGCATGAACACTGAAGCTTTCTTT. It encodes CASSPSDGGMNTEAFF.

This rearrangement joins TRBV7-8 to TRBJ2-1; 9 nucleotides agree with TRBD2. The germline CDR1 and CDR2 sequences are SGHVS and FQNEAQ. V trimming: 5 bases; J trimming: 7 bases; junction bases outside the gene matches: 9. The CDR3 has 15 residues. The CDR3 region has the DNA TGTGCCAGCAGCGGCGGGCCTAGCGGGGATAATGAGCAGTTCTTC. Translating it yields CASSGGPSGDNEQFF.

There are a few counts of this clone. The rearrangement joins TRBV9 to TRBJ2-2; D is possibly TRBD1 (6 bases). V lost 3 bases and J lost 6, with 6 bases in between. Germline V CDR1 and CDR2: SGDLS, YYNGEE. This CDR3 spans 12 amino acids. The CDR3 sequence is CASSEGAGELFF. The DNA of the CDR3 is TGTGCCAGCAGCGAGGGGGCCGGGGAGCTGTTTTTT.

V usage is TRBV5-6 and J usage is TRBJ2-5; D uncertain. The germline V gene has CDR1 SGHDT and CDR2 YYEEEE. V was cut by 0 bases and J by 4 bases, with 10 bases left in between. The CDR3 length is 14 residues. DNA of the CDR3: TGTGCCAGCAGCTTGGAGGGCCCCATAGAGACCCAGTACTTC. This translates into CASSLEGPIETQYF.

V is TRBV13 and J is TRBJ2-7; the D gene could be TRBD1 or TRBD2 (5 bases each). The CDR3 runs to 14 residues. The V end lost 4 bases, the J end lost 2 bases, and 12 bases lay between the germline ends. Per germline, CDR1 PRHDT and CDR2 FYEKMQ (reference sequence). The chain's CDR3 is CASSSSGTTYEQYF. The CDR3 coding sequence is TGTGCCAGCAGCTCATCCGGGACCACCTACGAGCAGTACTTC.

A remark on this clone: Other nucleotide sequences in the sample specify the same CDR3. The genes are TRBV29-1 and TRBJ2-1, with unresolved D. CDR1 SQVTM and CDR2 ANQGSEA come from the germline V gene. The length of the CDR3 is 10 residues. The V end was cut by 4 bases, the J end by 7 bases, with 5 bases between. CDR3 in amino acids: CSVVSNEQFF. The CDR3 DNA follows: TGCAGCGTTGTTTCAAATGAGCAGTTCTTC.

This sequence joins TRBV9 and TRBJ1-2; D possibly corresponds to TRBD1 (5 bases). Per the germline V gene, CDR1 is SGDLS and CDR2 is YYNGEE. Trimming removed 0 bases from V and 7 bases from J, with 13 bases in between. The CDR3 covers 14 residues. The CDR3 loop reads CASSVGRQGGGYTF. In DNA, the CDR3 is TGTGCCAGCAGCGTAGGTCGGCAGGGCGGTGGCTACACCTTC.

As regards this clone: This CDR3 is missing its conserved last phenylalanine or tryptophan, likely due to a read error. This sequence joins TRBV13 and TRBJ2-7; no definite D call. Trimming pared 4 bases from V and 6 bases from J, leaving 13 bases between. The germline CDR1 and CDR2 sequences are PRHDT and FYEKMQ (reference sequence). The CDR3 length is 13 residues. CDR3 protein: CASSSSHSGEQYL. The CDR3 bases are TGTGCCAGCAGCTCCTCACATTCGGGCGAGCAGTACCTC.

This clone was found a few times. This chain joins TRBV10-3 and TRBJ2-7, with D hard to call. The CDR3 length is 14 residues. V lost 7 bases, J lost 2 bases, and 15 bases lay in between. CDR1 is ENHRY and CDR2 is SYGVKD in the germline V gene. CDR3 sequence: CAITTGPTTYEQYF. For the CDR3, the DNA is TGTGCCATCACCACCGGGCCCACAACCTACGAGCAGTACTTC.

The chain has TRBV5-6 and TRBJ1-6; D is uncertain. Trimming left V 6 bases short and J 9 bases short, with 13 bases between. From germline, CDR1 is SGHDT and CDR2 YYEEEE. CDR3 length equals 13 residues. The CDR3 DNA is TGTGCCAGCACGCGAGGGCTCGGTTCACCCCTCCACTTT. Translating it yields CASTRGLGSPLHF.

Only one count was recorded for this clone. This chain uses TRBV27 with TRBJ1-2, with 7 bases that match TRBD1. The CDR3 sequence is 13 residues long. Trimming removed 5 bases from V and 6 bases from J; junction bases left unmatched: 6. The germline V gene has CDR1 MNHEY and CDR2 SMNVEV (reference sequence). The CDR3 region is CASSTGDANGYTF. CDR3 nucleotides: TGTGCCAGCAGTACAGGGGACGCAAATGGCTACACCTTC.

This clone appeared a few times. The CDR3 region is CSVEIAGTANYEQYF. For the CDR3, the DNA is TGCAGCGTTGAAATCGCTGGGACTGCCAACTACGAGCAGTACTTC. The V gene is TRBV29-1, the J gene TRBJ2-7; D possibly corresponds to TRBD2 (6 bases). Germline V CDR1 and CDR2: SQVTM, ANQGSEA. The CDR3 has 15 amino acids. The V and J ends lost 2 bases and 3 bases respectively, with 17 bases between them.

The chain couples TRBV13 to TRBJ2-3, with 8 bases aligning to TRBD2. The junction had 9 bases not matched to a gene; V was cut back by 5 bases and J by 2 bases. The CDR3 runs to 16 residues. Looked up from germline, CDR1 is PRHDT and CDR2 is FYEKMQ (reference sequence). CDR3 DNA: TGTGCCAGCAGCCCAAGCGGGGGAGGTCCCACAGATACGCAGTATTTT. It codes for CASSPSGGGPTDTQYF.

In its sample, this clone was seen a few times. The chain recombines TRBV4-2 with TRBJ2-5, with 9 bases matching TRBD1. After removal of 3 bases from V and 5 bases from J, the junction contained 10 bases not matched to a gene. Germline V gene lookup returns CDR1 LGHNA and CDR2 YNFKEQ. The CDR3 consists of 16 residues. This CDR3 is CASSQGQGGGSETQYF. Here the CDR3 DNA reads TGTGCCAGCAGCCAGGGACAGGGCGGGGGATCGGAGACCCAGTACTTC.

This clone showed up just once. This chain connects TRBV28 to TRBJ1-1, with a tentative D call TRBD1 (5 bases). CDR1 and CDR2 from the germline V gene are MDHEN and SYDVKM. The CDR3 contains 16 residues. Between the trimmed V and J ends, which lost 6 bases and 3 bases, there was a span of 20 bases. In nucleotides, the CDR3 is TGTGCCAGCAGGCAAAATGCAGGGAACTGGGACACTGAAGCTTTCTTT. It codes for CASRQNAGNWDTEAFF.